This TCR beta chain emerged from a study of blood T cell repertoires in COVID-19. Study overall: From the United States, Italy and Spain came samples of acute and convalescent COVID-19.

Libraries were prepared by immunoSEQ multiplex PCR; TCRdb keeps only in-frame clonotypes and omits some of them. The repertoire holds more than 200,000 clones, with around 84% as singletons. There are 14 residues in the CDR3. Germline CDR1 reads MNHEY; CDR2 reads SVGAGI. Trimming shortened V by 7 bases and J by 3 bases, and 16 bases separated the two germline ends. The clonotype originates from a woman aged 60 to 75 with COVID-19, enrolled during active disease. The genes are TRBV6-5 and TRBJ2-7; no clear D. Sequenced material: peripheral blood. The CDR3 spells CASNPSTKSYEQYF. The CDR3 region has the DNA TGTGCCAGCAACCCGTCAACGAAGAGCTACGAGCAGTACTTC.